This section outlines one T cell receptor beta chain sequence together with its context. The record originates from a study of T cell responses to AZD1222 COVID-19 vaccine. Measured with immunoSEQ multiplex PCR; TCRdb has only the in-frame clones, and not every one. The sample has under 200,000 clones; roughly 90% are singletons. Looked up from germline, CDR1 is SNHLY and CDR2 is FYNNEI. The CDR3 extends over 15 amino acids. V lost 4 bases, J lost 1 base, and 13 bases lay in between. The sample consisted of peripheral blood, taken on day 0 of AZD1222 vaccination. V usage is TRBV2 and J usage is TRBJ1-1, with D possibly TRBD1 on 6 matching bases. This receptor was obtained from an adult in good health. The CDR3 region is CASSARGAGNTEAFF. The CDR3 DNA is TGTGCCAGCAGTGCCCGGGGGGCGGGGAACACTGAAGCTTTCTTT.